This TCR beta chain is drawn from a study of cytomegalovirus exposure and HLA in healthy donors. General study points: Later analysis identified a missense DCLRE1C variant that was linked to TCR beta V- and J-gene trimming. For most subjects, TCR beta sequences were reported to predict HLA-A and HLA-B alleles with accuracy.

In regard to this clone: Its antigen remains unidentified.

These donors, healthy bone marrow donors, were studied. Donors showed nominal health when sampled, although they likely had unrecorded immune exposures. The CDR3 sequence is 15 residues long. V lost 2 bases to trimming and J lost 3 bases; unmatched junction nucleotides: 4. CDR1 is SGHRS, CDR2 YFSETQ, per germline. The PCR employed 60 Vbeta primers together with 13 Jbeta primers. Generated by immunoSEQ multiplex PCR, the TCRdb table keeps only in-frame clones and is missing some. This sample has about 180,000 clones, with just over 75% found just once. The sequenced sample consisted of PBMCs. The receptor comes from a woman under 40 in good health and CMV-seropositive. V is TRBV5-1 and J is TRBJ2-3; 9 bases line up with TRBD2. CDR3 residues: CASSFSGSGTDTQYF. Here the CDR3 DNA reads TGCGCCAGCAGCTTTAGCGGGAGTGGGACAGATACGCAGTATTTT.